There are a few counts of the clone carrying this T cell receptor (beta chain). What it binds is unknown. Trimming removed 2 bases from V and 5 bases from J, with 10 bases in between. The CDR3 totals 13 residues. Germline-derived CDR1 and CDR2 are SGHRS and YFSETQ. This sample was included in a study of blood T cells in healthy people across ages. It was with a sample-barcoded 5' primer and a J-beta primer mix that a second PCR of roughly 6 to 12 cycles was run. TCRdb redid the calling of the 5' RACE reads with MiXCR, one entry per CDR3 protein. This repertoire shows some 800,000 distinct CDR3 sequences, 20% to 30% found once; its top ten account for more than 3%. Study findings and constraints: Estimates of total diversity, which came from one million sequenced T cells, were considered to be underestimates.

The same data also went into a second study, on T cells of mothers and their children. That work contributes: Mothers yielded over 10 million CDR3 reads, children 2.5 million to 3 million each.

Sequencing used blood. The V and J genes are TRBV5-1 and TRBJ1-1; D unresolved. The sequence was collected from a boy younger than 18 in good health. CDR3 protein: CASSLLFGTEAFF. In DNA, the CDR3 is TGCGCCAGCAGCTTATTGTTCGGGACTGAAGCTTTCTTT. Supplemented by reference TRBV5-1 and TRBJ1-1, the full variable domain reads KAGVTQTPRYLIKTRGQQVTLSCSPISGHRSVSWYQQTPGQGLQFLFEYFSETQRNKGNFPGRFSGRQFSNSRSEMNVSTLELGDSALYLCASSLLFGTEAFFGQGTRLTVV.